This TCR beta chain was sequenced for a study of blood T cells in healthy people across ages. Findings and caveats of the study: Whereas aged donors had fewer naive CD4+ cells, long-lived donors had more of them and higher diversity. Unknown CMV status may confound age-related changes in expanded clones. There was a strong correlation between TCR beta diversity and naive T cell percentage.

In terms of origin and age, donors were healthy Caucasian individuals from Russia aged about 6 to 100. Germline values: CDR1 MNHEY, CDR2 SVGAGI. CDR3 length equals 15 residues. Trimming shortened V by 3 bases and J by 3 bases, and 12 bases separated the two germline ends. Comment on this clonotype: Antigen unknown.

Primed by a sample-barcoded 5' primer and a J-beta primer mix, a second PCR proceeded for 7 to 11 cycles. TCRdb recomputed calls from the 5' RACE reads with MiXCR, one row per CDR3 protein. The repertoire includes hundreds of thousands of distinct CDR3 sequences, approximately 40% of them detected once, and about 32% sits in the top ten. The sample was blood. This clonotype was obtained from an elderly man in good health. J is TRBJ1-5 and V is TRBV6-5; no clear D. CDR3 DNA: TGTGCCAGCAGTTATCGGGCAACTCTCAATCAGCCCCAGCATTTT. Translating it yields CASSYRATLNQPQHF.